Included here is one T cell receptor (beta chain) sequence, with context. Its antigen is currently not known. Base qualities were left out, and no much larger clone turns up one base away. Library prep was done by the immunoSEQ multiplex PCR assay. This immuneACCESS table, as held by TCRdb, lists in-frame sequences with V and J called but not all clones. Of the missing ones, under half trace to an unresolved V gene in checked studies; the others have no known cause. Present in this sample are tens of thousands of clones, approximately 91% of which were seen just once. The ten biggest clones cover around 4.3% of the sample. These data come from a study of T cell changes during pregnancy in multiple sclerosis (dated by TCRdb to between 2019 and 2020). The study in broad terms: The study looked at changes in the T cell repertoire across pregnancy in women with multiple sclerosis.

The sequenced sample was peripheral blood, obtained in the second trimester of pregnancy. The clonotype originates from a female donor in good health, enrolled as a control in a pregnancy study.

In nucleotides, the sequence is TGTGCCAGTACAGGGGGAACAGATACGCAGTATTTT. Its translation reads: CASTGGTDTQYF. The chain is assembled from TRBV27 and TRBJ2-3; 8 junctional bases match TRBD1. Via the germline V gene (reference sequence), CDR1 is MNHEY and CDR2 SMNVEV. Including cysteine and phenylalanine, the CDR3 has 12 amino acids. Only the CDR3 DNA stays, 36 bases, in frame from base 1. Clipping removes 9 bases from V and 3 bases from J, with 2 as the unmatched junction base count.